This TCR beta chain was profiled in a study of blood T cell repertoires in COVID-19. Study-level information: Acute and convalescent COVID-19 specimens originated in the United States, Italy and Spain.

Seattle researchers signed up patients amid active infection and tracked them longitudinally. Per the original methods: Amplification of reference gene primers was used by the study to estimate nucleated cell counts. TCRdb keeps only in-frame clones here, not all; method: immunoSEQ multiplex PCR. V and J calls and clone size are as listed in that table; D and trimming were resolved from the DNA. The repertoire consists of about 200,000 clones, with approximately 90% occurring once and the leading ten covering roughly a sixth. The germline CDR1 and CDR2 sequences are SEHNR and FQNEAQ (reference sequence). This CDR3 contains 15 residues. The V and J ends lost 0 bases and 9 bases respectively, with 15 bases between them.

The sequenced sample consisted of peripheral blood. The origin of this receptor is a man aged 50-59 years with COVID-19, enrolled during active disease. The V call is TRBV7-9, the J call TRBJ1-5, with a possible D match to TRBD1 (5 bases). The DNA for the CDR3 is TGTGCCAGCAGCTTAGCGGACACACGGCAGGGGCCCCAGCATTTT. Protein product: CASSLADTRQGPQHF.